This record concerns one TCR beta chain sequence. The antigen is unknown. These data are taken from a study of cytomegalovirus exposure and HLA in healthy donors. General observations from the study: Researchers catalogued about 160 TCR beta chains as cytomegalovirus-associated. It was likely that a cluster of highly shared sequence variants was a sequencing artifact. In an earlier analysis, in under 700 donors, most V segments appeared productive either ~87% or ~30% of the time.

The CDR3 covers 15 residues. Germline CDR1 reads SGHTA; CDR2 reads FQGTGA. V was trimmed by 0 bases and J by 2 bases, leaving 7 bases between them. The PCR made use of 60 Vbeta and 13 Jbeta primers. Clones were sequenced by immunoSEQ multiplex PCR, and TCRdb holds only the in-frame ones, with some missing. Of about 160,000 clones in the sample, roughly four fifths were seen once. This TCR came from a female donor in good health and CMV-seronegative. The chain has TRBV7-3 and TRBJ2-2; TRBD2 might be the D (6 bases). The sample consisted of PBMCs. In nucleotides, the CDR3 is TGTGCCAGCAGCTTAACCGGGGGTAACACCGGGGAGCTGTTTTTT. Translating gives CASSLTGGNTGELFF.